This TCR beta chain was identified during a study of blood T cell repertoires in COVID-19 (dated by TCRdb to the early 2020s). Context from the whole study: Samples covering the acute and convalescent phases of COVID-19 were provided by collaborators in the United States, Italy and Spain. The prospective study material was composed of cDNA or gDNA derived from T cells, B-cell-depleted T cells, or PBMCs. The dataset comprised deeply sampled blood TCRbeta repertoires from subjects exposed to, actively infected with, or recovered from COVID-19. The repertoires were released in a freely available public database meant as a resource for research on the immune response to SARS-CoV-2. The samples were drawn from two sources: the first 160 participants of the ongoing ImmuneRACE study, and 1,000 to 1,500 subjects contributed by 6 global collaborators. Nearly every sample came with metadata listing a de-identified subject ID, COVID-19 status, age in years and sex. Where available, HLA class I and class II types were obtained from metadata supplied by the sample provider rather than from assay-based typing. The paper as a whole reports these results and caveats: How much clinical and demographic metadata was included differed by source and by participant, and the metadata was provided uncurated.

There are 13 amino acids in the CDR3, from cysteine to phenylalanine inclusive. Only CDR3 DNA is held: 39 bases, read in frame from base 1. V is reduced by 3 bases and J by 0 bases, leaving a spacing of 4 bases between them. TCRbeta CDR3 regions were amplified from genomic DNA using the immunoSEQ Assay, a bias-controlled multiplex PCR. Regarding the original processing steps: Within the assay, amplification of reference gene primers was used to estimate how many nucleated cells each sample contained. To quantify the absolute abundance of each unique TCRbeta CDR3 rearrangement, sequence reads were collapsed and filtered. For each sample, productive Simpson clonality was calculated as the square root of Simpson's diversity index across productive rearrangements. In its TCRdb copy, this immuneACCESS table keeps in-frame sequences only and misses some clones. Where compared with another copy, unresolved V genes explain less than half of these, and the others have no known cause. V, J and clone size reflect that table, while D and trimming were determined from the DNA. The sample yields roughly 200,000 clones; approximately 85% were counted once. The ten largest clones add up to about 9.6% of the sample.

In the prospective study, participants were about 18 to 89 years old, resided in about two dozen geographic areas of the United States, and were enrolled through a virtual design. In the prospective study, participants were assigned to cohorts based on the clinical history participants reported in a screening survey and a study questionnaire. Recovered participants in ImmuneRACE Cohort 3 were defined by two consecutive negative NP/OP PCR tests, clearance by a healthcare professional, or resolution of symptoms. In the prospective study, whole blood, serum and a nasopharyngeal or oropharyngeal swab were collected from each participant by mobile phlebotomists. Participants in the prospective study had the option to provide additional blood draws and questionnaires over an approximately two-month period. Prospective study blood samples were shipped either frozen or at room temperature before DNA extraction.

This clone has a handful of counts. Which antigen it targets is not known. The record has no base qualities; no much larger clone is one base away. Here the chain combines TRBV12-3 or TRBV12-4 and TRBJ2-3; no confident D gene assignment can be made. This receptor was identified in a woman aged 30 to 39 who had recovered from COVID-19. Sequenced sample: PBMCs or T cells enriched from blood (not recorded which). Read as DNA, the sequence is TGTGCCAGCAGTTTCTTTAGCACAGATACGCAGTATTTT. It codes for CASSFFSTDTQYF.